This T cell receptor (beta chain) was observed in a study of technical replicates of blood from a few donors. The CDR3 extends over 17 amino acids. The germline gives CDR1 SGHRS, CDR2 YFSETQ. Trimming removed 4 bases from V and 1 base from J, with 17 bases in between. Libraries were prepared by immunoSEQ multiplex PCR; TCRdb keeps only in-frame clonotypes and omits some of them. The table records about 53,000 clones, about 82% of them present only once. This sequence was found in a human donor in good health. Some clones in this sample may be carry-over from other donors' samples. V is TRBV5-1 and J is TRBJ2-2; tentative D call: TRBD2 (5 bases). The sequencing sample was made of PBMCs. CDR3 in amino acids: CASSLTMTGGNTGELFF. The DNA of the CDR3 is TGCGCCAGCAGCCTGACAATGACTGGAGGGAACACCGGGGAGCTGTTTTTT.